This T cell receptor (beta chain) was recorded in a study of blood T cell repertoires in COVID-19. This CDR3 is built from 14 residues. In germline, CDR1 is LGHDT, CDR2 YNNKEL (reference sequence). Trimming took 5 bases from V and 2 from J; bases not matched to a gene: 4. Data came from immunoSEQ multiplex PCR; TCRdb stores just in-frame clones and leaves some out. The repertoire includes 35,000 to 45,000 clones, approximately 90% of them detected once, and 9.2% sits in the top ten. The V and J genes are TRBV3-1 (or the pseudogene TRBV3-2) and TRBJ2-3, with 7 bases matching TRBD2. Sequencing was done on a sample of peripheral blood. This TCR was sampled from a man in his fifties or sixties with active COVID-19. The CDR3 DNA reads as TGTGCCAGCAGCAAGGGGAGGGACACAGATACGCAGTATTTT. The encoded protein is CASSKGRDTDTQYF.